This TCR beta chain is from a study of early T cells in non-severe SARS-CoV-2 infection. Across the study: Sequencing of unsorted whole blood was done on bulk RNA, leaving chains unpaired.

Researchers tagged individual cDNA molecules with unique molecular identifiers. TCRdb re-derived calls from the 5' RACE reads in MiXCR, one entry per CDR3 protein. There are more than 80,000 distinct CDR3 sequences in the sample; under 15% occur only once, and roughly 7.2% lies in the top ten. This clonotype was observed a few times. Sequenced input: whole blood. The receptor was derived from an adult who was a healthcare worker with PCR-confirmed SARS-CoV-2 infection or an uninfected control (not recorded which).

CDR3 sequence (DNA): TGTGCCAGCAGATTTAAGCTAATCCGGGACGGCTCCTACGAGCAGTACTTC. Translation gives CASRFKLIRDGSYEQYF. The J gene is TRBJ2-7, the V gene TRBV28, with D possibly being TRBD1 or TRBD2 (5 bases each). The V end was cut by 6 bases, the J end by 0 bases, with 21 bases between. This CDR3 has 17 amino acids. Germline V gene data show CDR1 as MDHEN and CDR2 as SYDVKM.